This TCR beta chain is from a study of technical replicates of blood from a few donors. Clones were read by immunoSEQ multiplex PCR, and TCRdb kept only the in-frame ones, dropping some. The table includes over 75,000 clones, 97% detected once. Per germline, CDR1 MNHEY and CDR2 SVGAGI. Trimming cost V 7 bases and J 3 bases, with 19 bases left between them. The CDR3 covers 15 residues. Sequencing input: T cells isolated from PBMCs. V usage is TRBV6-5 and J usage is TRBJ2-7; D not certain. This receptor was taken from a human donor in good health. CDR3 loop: CASTILYGTHYEQYF. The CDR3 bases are TGTGCCAGCACCATACTATACGGAACTCACTACGAGCAGTACTTC.